The 20 T cell receptor beta chains given below trace back to one sample, sequenced in a study of identical twins. TCRdb redid the calling of the 5' RACE reads with MiXCR, one entry per CDR3 protein. Among approximately 210,000 distinct CDR3 sequences listed, approximately 15% were seen once. The data were also submitted as part of a second study, on T cells expressing NK-cell markers.

The sample taken for sequencing was CD8+ T cells sorted from blood. These receptors all stem from a woman aged 18-29 years in good health.

This chain joins TRBV15 and TRBJ2-1, with 11 bases lining up with TRBD2. Germline CDR1 is LNHNV and CDR2 is YYDKDF (reference sequence). This CDR3 has 14 amino acids. V trimming: 1 base; J trimming: 10 bases; junction bases outside the gene matches: 3. In DNA form, the CDR3 reads TGTGCCACCAGCAGAGTGGGACTAGCGGACGAGCAGTTCTTC. Translated: CATSRVGLADEQFF.

This clonotype was observed a handful of times. The V call is TRBV5-5, the J call TRBJ2-3; D is undetermined. This CDR3 is built from 14 residues. V gave up 1 base and J gave up 1 base, with 7 bases separating them. CDR1 is SGHKS, CDR2 YYEKEE, per germline (reference sequence). This CDR3 is CASSLTHRTDTQYF. The CDR3 DNA follows: TGTGCCAGCAGCTTGACCCACCGCACAGATACGCAGTATTTT.

The chain recombines TRBV5-1 with TRBJ2-5; unclear D gene. Per the germline V gene, CDR1 is SGHRS and CDR2 is YFSETQ. This CDR3 is built from 12 residues. The V gene lost 4 bases and the J gene lost 0 bases, with 4 bases spanning the gap. The CDR3 coding sequence is TGCGCCAGCAGCGACAACCAAGAGACCCAGTACTTC. Translation: CASSDNQETQYF.

This clonotype turned up a few times. This sequence joins TRBV20-1 and TRBJ1-1; perhaps TRBD1 as D (5 bases). V was shortened by 7 bases and J by 7 bases, with 16 bases between the two germline ends. The CDR3 has 12 residues. Germline CDR1 reads DFQATT; CDR2 reads SNEGSKA (reference sequence). The CDR3 loop reads CSGTPQGYEAFF. The CDR3, as DNA: TGCAGTGGTACTCCCCAGGGTTATGAAGCTTTCTTT.

This clonotype was observed many times. The chain recombines TRBV29-1 with TRBJ2-2; 11 bases match TRBD2. The CDR3 runs to 15 residues. V lost 6 bases to trimming and J lost 5 bases; unmatched junction nucleotides: 8. Per the germline V gene, CDR1 is SQVTM and CDR2 is ANQGSEA. The CDR3 is CSVWGSGRGTGELFF. DNA of the CDR3: TGCAGCGTGTGGGGTAGCGGGAGGGGAACCGGGGAGCTGTTTTTT.

This chain uses TRBV2 with TRBJ2-1; 11 nucleotides line up with TRBD2. The ends lost 7 bases at V and 5 bases at J; junction bases unmatched: 7. The CDR3 length is 15 residues. CDR1 SNHLY and CDR2 FYNNEI come from the germline V gene. In DNA form, the CDR3 reads TGTGCCAGCAAAGGTGAACTAGCGGGAGACAATGAGCAGTTCTTC. Protein sequence: CASKGELAGDNEQFF.

The chain has TRBV20-1 and TRBJ1-2; 7 bases match TRBD1. The germline V gene has CDR1 DFQATT and CDR2 SNEGSKA (reference sequence). The CDR3 spans 13 residues. V shed 1 base and J 8 bases; nucleotides not matched to a gene: 7. The CDR3 loop is CSARGRGLDGYTF. DNA for the CDR3: TGCAGTGCTAGAGGAAGGGGGCTCGACGGCTACACCTTC.

DNA for the CDR3: TGTGCCAGCAGCTCACAGGACCGGAATTACGAGCAGTACTTC. Encoded protein: CASSSQDRNYEQYF. The chain joins TRBV7-9 to TRBJ2-7, with D maybe TRBD1 (5 bases). V was pared by 4 bases and J by 4 bases, with 14 bases between. The CDR3 has 14 residues. Germline CDR1 is SEHNR and CDR2 is FQNEAQ (reference sequence).

This clonotype was seen more than once but under ten times. V is TRBV7-9 and J is TRBJ2-7, with 7 bases lining up with TRBD1. Per the germline V gene, CDR1 is SEHNR and CDR2 is FQNEAQ (reference sequence). Trimming at V came to 4 bases and at J to 3 bases, leaving 9 bases not matched to a gene. This CDR3 is 15 amino acids long. This CDR3 reads CASSSNRGYHYEQYF. The DNA of the CDR3 is TGTGCCAGCAGCTCGAACAGGGGATATCACTACGAGCAGTACTTC. Complete variable domain (other parts from reference TRBV7-9 and TRBJ2-7): DTGVSQNPRHKITKRGQNVTFRCDPISEHNRLYWYRQTLGQGPEFLTYFQNEAQLEKSRLLSDRFSAERPKGSFSTLEIQRTEQGDSAMYLCASSSNRGYHYEQYFGPGTRLTVT.

The V gene is TRBV14, the J gene TRBJ2-4; no reliable D call. V was pared by 4 bases and J by 0 bases, with 13 bases between. This CDR3 has 16 amino acids. Germline values: CDR1 SGHDN, CDR2 FVKESK. CDR3 DNA sequence: TGTGCCAGCAGCCCATCCTCGGGCCCAGCCAAAAACATTCAGTACTTC. Translated: CASSPSSGPAKNIQYF.

This chain links TRBV7-2 with TRBJ1-5, with unresolved D. CDR1 SGHTA and CDR2 FQGNSA come from the germline V gene. The CDR3 has 15 residues. V shed 6 bases and J shed 3 bases, with 15 bases lying between them. The CDR3 is CASRELYNSNQPQHF. In DNA, the CDR3 is TGTGCCAGCAGAGAATTGTACAACTCCAATCAGCCCCAGCATTTT.

This rearrangement joins TRBV9 to TRBJ2-7, with 7 bases identical to TRBD2. The germline V gene has CDR1 SGDLS and CDR2 YYNGEE. The CDR3 contains 15 residues. V dropped 0 bases and J dropped 7; count of bases not matched to a gene: 10. The CDR3 nucleotides read TGTGCCAGCAGCGTAGATTACACCCGAGCGGGGGAGCAGTACTTC. This translates into CASSVDYTRAGEQYF.

This clonotype was counted only a few times. The chain joins TRBV13 to TRBJ2-5; 9 positions agree with TRBD2. V was clipped by 0 bases and J by 3 bases; unmatched bases: 11. The germline CDR1 and CDR2 sequences are PRHDT and FYEKMQ (reference sequence). The CDR3 runs to 18 residues. CDR3 loop: CASSLGLLAGDPKETQYF. The CDR3 bases are TGTGCCAGCAGCTTAGGTCTCTTAGCGGGGGACCCGAAAGAGACCCAGTACTTC.

This clonotype was observed a few times. This chain connects TRBV6-1 to TRBJ2-7, with a weak D call TRBD1 (5 bases). The CDR3 has 14 residues. The ends were cut back, 6 bases at V and 0 bases at J, with 12 bases in the middle. The germline V gene has CDR1 MNHNS and CDR2 SASEGT. Here the CDR3 reads CASRQGKSSYEQYF. The CDR3 DNA reads TGTGCCAGCAGGCAGGGAAAGAGCTCCTACGAGCAGTACTTC.

This clonotype has just a few counts. This chain uses TRBV7-9 with TRBJ2-1; 12 bases match TRBD2. The CDR3 loop spans 16 amino acids. The germline V gene encodes CDR1 SEHNR and CDR2 FQNEAQ (reference sequence). V lost 5 bases to trimming and J lost 2 bases; unmatched junction nucleotides: 4. The CDR3 protein is CASSPTSGRTYNEQFF. The CDR3 region has the DNA TGTGCCAGCAGCCCCACTAGCGGGAGGACCTACAATGAGCAGTTCTTC.

This chain joins TRBV20-1 and TRBJ2-1; 13 bases fit TRBD2. The CDR3 runs 15 residues. V gave up 6 bases and J gave up 6 bases; unmatched junction bases: 8. The germline V gene has CDR1 DFQATT and CDR2 SNEGSKA (reference sequence). The CDR3 is CSASPGLAGFNEQFF. The CDR3 DNA is TGCAGTGCCTCCCCGGGACTAGCGGGATTCAATGAGCAGTTCTTC.

The rearrangement links TRBV3-1 to TRBJ2-7, with TRBD2 matching over 7 bases. The CDR3 is 15 amino acids. The J segment lost 4 bases and the V segment lost 1 base, leaving 7 bases of the junction unmatched. Germline values: CDR1 LGHDT, CDR2 YNNKEL (reference sequence). The CDR3 is CASSQASSGFYEQYF. The CDR3 nucleotides are TGTGCCAGCAGCCAAGCGTCTAGCGGTTTTTACGAGCAGTACTTC.

This clonotype was found a few times. The rearrangement uses TRBV6-2 or TRBV6-3 and TRBJ2-3, with 9 bases lining up with TRBD2. Per the germline V gene, CDR1 is MNHEY and CDR2 is SVGEGT. The CDR3 extends over 15 amino acids. Trimming cost V 6 bases and J 2 bases; bases outside gene matches: 6. The CDR3 loop reads CASSASGAPTDTQYF. The DNA for the CDR3 is TGTGCCAGCAGCGCTAGCGGGGCCCCCACAGATACGCAGTATTTT.

The genes are TRBV30 and TRBJ2-7; 8 positions match TRBD1. CDR1 is GTSNPN and CDR2 is SVGIG in the germline V gene (reference sequence). The CDR3 totals 15 residues. V lost 5 bases and J lost 2; bases outside the gene matches: 11. The CDR3 nucleotides read TGTGCCTGGCAGGGTCCTTTGGACAGGGCCTACGAGCAGTACTTC. Protein sequence: CAWQGPLDRAYEQYF.

This chain joins TRBV10-2 and TRBJ2-4; TRBD2 matches at 13 bases. After removal of 6 bases from V and 7 bases from J, the junction contained 12 bases not matched to a gene. Germline V gene data show CDR1 as WSHSY and CDR2 as SAAADI. The CDR3 runs 17 residues. The CDR3 DNA follows: TGCGCCAGCAGGTCCACTAGCGGGGGGGCCTTTGGGAACATTCAGTACTTC. It yields the protein CASRSTSGGAFGNIQYF.